This TCR beta chain originates from a study of blood T cells in healthy people across ages. General observations from the study: Versus aged donors, long-lived donors had higher diversity and more naive CD4+ cells.

Germline V gene lookup returns CDR1 MGHDK and CDR2 SYGVNS. The V end lost 4 bases, the J end lost 1 base, and 10 bases lay between the germline ends. This CDR3 region has 14 residues. Concerning this clonotype: Its specificity is unknown.

A second roughly 7 to 12 cycle PCR used barcoded and J-beta primers. Each TCR beta cDNA got a 12-nucleotide random molecular identifier. Every sample gave at least 3 million paired-end reads containing CDR3. TCRdb independently ran MiXCR on the 5' RACE reads; one entry per CDR3 protein. The sample holds around 990,000 distinct CDR3 sequences; 35% to 40% are singletons and the top ten take roughly 14%. This clonotype was sampled from a man between 18 and 35 years old in good health. The chain links TRBV25-1 to TRBJ1-1, with D maybe TRBD1 (5 bases). Source material: blood. CDR3 sequence reads: CASSVGVRNTEAFF. The CDR3 DNA is TGTGCCAGCAGTGTGGGGGTGAGGAACACTGAAGCTTTCTTT. The full variable domain, its missing parts supplied by reference TRBV25-1 and TRBJ1-1, is EADIYQTPRYLVIGTGKKITLECSQTMGHDKMYWYQQDPGMELHLIHYSYGVNSTEKGDLSSESTVSRIRTEHFPLTLESARPSHTSQYLCASSVGVRNTEAFFGQGTRLTVV.